One sample yielded the 29 T cell receptor beta chains listed below, sequenced in a study of cytomegalovirus exposure and HLA in healthy donors. The PCR ran on 60 Vbeta and 13 Jbeta primers. The protocol was immunoSEQ multiplex PCR, while the TCRdb copy is restricted to in-frame clones and leaves out a portion. The sample records about 260,000 clones, under 80% being singletons. Sequenced input: PBMCs. These receptors came from a female donor in good health and CMV-seronegative.

The chain links TRBV6-5 to TRBJ2-7; 13 positions agree with TRBD2. Germline loops: CDR1 MNHEY, CDR2 SVGAGI. Losses at the gene ends were 0 bases for V and 4 bases for J; bases not matched to a gene: 0. This CDR3 is built from 15 residues. CDR3 bases: TGTGCCAGCAGTTACTCGACTAGCGGGAGGTACGAGCAGTACTTC. Protein product: CASSYSTSGRYEQYF.

This chain uses TRBV11-3 with TRBJ2-5; a weak D match, TRBD2 (5 bases). Germline values: CDR1 SGHNT, CDR2 YENEEA. There are 13 residues in the CDR3. The V gene lost 5 bases and the J gene lost 11 bases, with 18 bases spanning the gap. CDR3 coding DNA: TGTGCCAGCAGCAACGGACCTCTAAGGGAGCAGTACTTC. It yields the protein CASSNGPLREQYF.

This clone came up a few times. CDR3 coding DNA: TGTGCCAGAATATACGAGCAGTACTTC. Translated: CARIYEQYF. The chain has TRBV21-1 and TRBJ2-7; the D call of TRBD2 is as the table states it, not checked on the DNA. TRBV21-1 is a listed pseudogene. The CDR3 contains 9 residues.

The V gene is TRBV7-2, the J gene TRBJ2-2, with D maybe TRBD2 (6 bases). V was pared by 5 bases and J by 0 bases, with 13 bases between. The CDR3 totals 16 residues. The V gene's germline CDR1 is SGHTA and CDR2 FQGNSA. The CDR3 nucleotides are TGTGCCAGCAGCGGTAGCGGATCCTCGAACACCGGGGAGCTGTTTTTT. This translates into CASSGSGSSNTGELFF.

For this clone: This CDR3 is also generated by other DNA sequences in the sample. This CDR3 is CASSLDRGSNQPQHF. CDR3 coding DNA: TGCGCCAGCAGCTTGGACAGGGGGTCGAATCAGCCCCAGCATTTT. The V call is TRBV5-1, the J call TRBJ1-5; 8 nucleotides line up with TRBD1. Germline CDR1 SGHRS, CDR2 YFSETQ. The V segment lost 0 bases and the J segment 4 bases; nucleotides outside the gene matches: 3. This CDR3 region has 15 residues.

The V and J genes are TRBV11-2 and TRBJ2-5, with 9 nucleotides matching TRBD1. The J call may be faulty, since TRBJ2-7 better matches the DNA end. Germline CDR1 reads SGHAT; CDR2 reads FQNNGV. This CDR3 has 14 residues. CDR3 coding DNA: TGTGCCAGCAGCCCTCGGGACAGGGTCTACGAGCAGTACTTC. Translated, it gives CASSPRDRVYEQYF.

The J gene is TRBJ2-3, the V gene TRBV19, with 12 positions matching TRBD2. J lost 1 base, V lost 9 bases, and 5 bases had no gene match. CDR1 is LNHDA and CDR2 is SQIVND in the germline V gene (reference sequence). The CDR3 consists of 15 residues. Written as DNA, the CDR3 is TGTGCCAGCCGGACTAGCGGGGTGGGCACAGATACGCAGTATTTT. It codes for CASRTSGVGTDTQYF.

The V gene is TRBV5-1, the J gene TRBJ2-3; D might be TRBD2 (6 bases). This CDR3 region has 16 residues. V dropped 4 bases and J dropped 1 base, with 16 bases sitting between them. CDR1 is SGHRS and CDR2 is YFSETQ in the germline V gene. CDR3 residues: CASSPLSGEGTDTQYF. CDR3 bases: TGCGCCAGCAGCCCTCTCTCGGGAGAAGGCACAGATACGCAGTATTTT.

This clone has more than one count but fewer than ten. V gene TRBV6-1 combines with J gene TRBJ1-2; D is undetermined. The length of the CDR3 is 15 residues. Trimming left V 6 bases short and J 0 bases short, with 14 bases between. CDR1 is MNHNS, CDR2 SASEGT, per germline. CDR3 region: CASSVDTKPNYGYTF. The CDR3 DNA reads as TGTGCCAGCAGCGTCGACACCAAGCCTAACTATGGCTACACCTTC.

V and J are TRBV30 and TRBJ2-5, with D possibly TRBD2 on 6 matching bases. The DNA end favors TRBJ2-7, so the J call may be wrong. The CDR3 totals 13 residues. The V gene's germline CDR1 is GTSNPN and CDR2 SVGIG (reference sequence). The CDR3 bases are TGTGCCTGGCAAGCGGGTATAGCCTACGAGCAGTACTTC. Translation: CAWQAGIAYEQYF.

This chain joins TRBV2 and TRBJ2-1; TRBD2 is a possible D gene (5 bases). The V gene's germline CDR1 is SNHLY and CDR2 FYNNEI. The germline V and J ends were trimmed by 5 bases and 9 bases, with 11 bases remaining between them. The CDR3 is made up of 12 amino acids. CDR3 loop: CASSRLGSEQFF. The CDR3 DNA follows: TGTGCCAGCAGTCGGCTGGGGAGTGAGCAGTTCTTC. Filled out from reference TRBV2 and TRBJ2-1, the complete variable domain reads EPEVTQTPSHQVTQMGQEVILRCVPISNHLYFYWYRQILGQKVEFLVSFYNNEISEKSEIFDDQFSVERPDGSNFTLKIRSTKLEDSAMYFCASSRLGSEQFFGPGTRLTVL.

This clone was detected only once. The chain couples TRBV27 to TRBJ2-7, with 14 bases fitting TRBD2. There are 16 residues in the CDR3. Trimming removed 5 bases from V and 5 bases from J; junction bases left unmatched: 8. Germline V gene data show CDR1 as MNHEY and CDR2 as SMNVEV (reference sequence). In DNA form, the CDR3 reads TGTGCCAGCAGTCCAGGACTAGCGGGAGGTAGCGACGAGCAGTACTTC. Residues: CASSPGLAGGSDEQYF.

This clone was seen only a few times. The chain recombines TRBV6-1 with TRBJ2-7, with 12 positions matching TRBD2. The V and J ends lost 1 base and 2 bases, in that order; junction bases with no gene match: 15. The CDR3 totals 20 residues. CDR1 is MNHNS, CDR2 SASEGT, per germline. CDR3 nucleotides: TGTGCCAGCAGTGAAGGAAGGGGTGGACTAGCGGGAAACCGTCCCTACGAGCAGTACTTC. This translates into CASSEGRGGLAGNRPYEQYF.

This clone has a handful of counts. This chain joins TRBV28 and TRBJ2-1, with a possible D match to TRBD2 (5 bases). The V end lost 6 bases, the J end lost 4 bases, and 19 bases lay between the germline ends. This CDR3 contains 16 residues. The germline CDR1 and CDR2 sequences are MDHEN and SYDVKM. In DNA, the CDR3 is TGTGCCAGCAGACCCCCCCGTGGGAGTCAGTACAATGAGCAGTTCTTC. Amino acid sequence: CASRPPRGSQYNEQFF.

This clone was detected a few times. Mismatch with germline at one junction end may stem from a read error. This sequence joins TRBV7-9 and TRBJ2-7; D is ambiguous. This CDR3 has 13 residues. Looked up from germline, CDR1 is SEHNR and CDR2 is FQNEAQ (reference sequence). CDR3 coding DNA: TGTTCCAGCAGCCCCTACAGCTCCTACGAGCAGTACTTC. Protein: CSSSPYSSYEQYF.

The chain joins TRBV2 to TRBJ1-1, with 8 bases fitting TRBD1. The germline V gene has CDR1 SNHLY and CDR2 FYNNEI. After removal of 11 bases from V and 5 bases from J, the junction contained 10 bases not matched to a gene. The CDR3 has 13 residues. CDR3 nucleotides: TGTGCCGATCTAGGACAGGGTAGTACTGAAGCTTTCTTT. Residues: CADLGQGSTEAFF.

The chain links TRBV29-1 to TRBJ1-2, with 12 bases identical to TRBD1. V was clipped by 6 bases and J by 5 bases; unmatched bases: 4. Germline V gene sequence: CDR1 SQVTM, CDR2 ANQGSEA. This CDR3 has 13 amino acids. The DNA for the CDR3 is TGCAGCGTCTTGGGACAGGGGGCGTATGGCTACACCTTC. This encodes CSVLGQGAYGYTF.

With regard to this clone: The identical CDR3 is also encoded by other nucleotide sequences in the sample. The chain is built from TRBV6-1 and TRBJ1-4, with D possibly being TRBD1 (5 bases). This CDR3 comprises 15 residues. Trimming stripped 6 bases from V and 8 bases from J, with 19 bases between. Germline V gives CDR1 MNHNS, CDR2 SASEGT. The CDR3 coding sequence is TGTGCCAGCAGCGCCTTCAGGGAAGTAGACGAAAAACTGTTTTTT. This translates into CASSAFREVDEKLFF.

The V gene is TRBV28, the J gene TRBJ1-3; D gene uncertain. Per the germline V gene, CDR1 is MDHEN and CDR2 is SYDVKM. Trimming shortened V by 9 bases and J by 0 bases, and 9 bases separated the two germline ends. This CDR3 comprises 13 residues. The DNA for the CDR3 is TGTGCCAGTCCGAGTAGCTCTGGAAACACCATATATTTT. Protein product: CASPSSSGNTIYF.

In DNA, the CDR3 is TGTGCCAGCAGTTATAGCGACAGGATAACTAACTATGGCTACACCTTC. This sequence encodes CASSYSDRITNYGYTF. This chain links TRBV6-5 with TRBJ1-2; TRBD1 is a possible D gene (6 bases). The CDR3 extends over 16 amino acids. Germline CDR1 MNHEY, CDR2 SVGAGI. The ends were cut back, 3 bases at V and 0 bases at J, with 14 bases in the middle.

The V and J genes are TRBV2 and TRBJ2-3; D gene ambiguous. V was pared by 4 bases and J by 3 bases, with 5 bases between. The CDR3 runs to 12 residues. The germline gives CDR1 SNHLY, CDR2 FYNNEI. The CDR3 spells CASSVATDTQYF. The CDR3 nucleotides are TGTGCCAGCAGTGTCGCGACAGATACGCAGTATTTT.

The chain is built from TRBV7-2 and TRBJ2-7; 8 bases match TRBD2. Germline V gene lookup returns CDR1 SGHTA and CDR2 FQGNSA. This CDR3 has 15 residues. V dropped 2 bases and J dropped 3; count of bases not matched to a gene: 6. CDR3 loop: CASSLIPGGVYEQYF. In nucleotides, the CDR3 is TGTGCCAGCAGCTTAATCCCGGGGGGGGTCTACGAGCAGTACTTC.

The rearrangement uses TRBV2 and TRBJ2-1; 11 bases are a match to TRBD2. The CDR3 runs to 17 residues. In germline, CDR1 is SNHLY, CDR2 FYNNEI. The ends lost 7 bases at V and 0 bases at J; junction bases unmatched: 8. The CDR3 here is CASKGLAVWSSYNEQFF. Written as DNA, the CDR3 is TGTGCCAGCAAGGGACTAGCGGTTTGGAGCTCCTACAATGAGCAGTTCTTC.

In this sample, this clone turned up once. The J gene is TRBJ2-1, the V gene TRBV7-6; 7 positions match TRBD1. CDR1 SGHVS and CDR2 FNYEAQ come from the germline V gene. This CDR3 has 21 residues. The trim removed 1 base at V and 0 bases at J, leaving 18 bases unmatched. In DNA, the CDR3 is TGTGCCAGCAGCTTAGTAGTGGCAGGGGGTCTGAGAGGGGGCTCCTACAATGAGCAGTTCTTC. Its translation: CASSLVVAGGLRGGSYNEQFF.

This clone was counted a single time. The chain links TRBV7-2 to TRBJ2-5; tentatively, D is TRBD1 (8 bases). The CDR3 covers 16 residues. Germline-derived CDR1 and CDR2 are SGHTA and FQGNSA. V gave up 1 base and J gave up 5 bases, with 17 bases separating them. DNA for the CDR3: TGTGCCAGCAGCTTAGGGACAGGGAGGGGACAGGAGACCCAGTACTTC. Translated: CASSLGTGRGQETQYF.

V usage is TRBV6-5 and J usage is TRBJ1-1, with D possibly TRBD1 on 5 matching bases. The CDR3 sequence is 12 residues long. Trimming stripped 10 bases from V and 9 bases from J, with 18 bases between. Germline values: CDR1 MNHEY, CDR2 SVGAGI. The CDR3 is CAIILGGSQAFF. The CDR3 region has the DNA TGTGCCATCATCTTGGGGGGGTCGCAAGCTTTCTTT.

The chain uses TRBV6-5 and TRBJ2-1; 11 bases map to TRBD2. There are 14 residues in the CDR3. Germline V gene sequence: CDR1 MNHEY, CDR2 SVGAGI. J gave up 4 bases and V 6 bases, and 2 bases lay outside the gene matches. CDR3 bases: TGTGCCAGCAGCGGGACTAGCGGATACAATGAGCAGTTCTTC. Encoded protein: CASSGTSGYNEQFF.

The table lists this clone with a few counts. CDR3 in DNA: TGCGCCAGCAGCTTGGCCCAGGTGAACACTGAAGCTTTCTTT. Translated: CASSLAQVNTEAFF. This sequence joins TRBV5-1 and TRBJ1-1; D remains unclear. The V and J ends lost 0 bases and 0 bases respectively, with 6 bases between them. The CDR3 runs 14 residues. Germline V gives CDR1 SGHRS, CDR2 YFSETQ.

This chain joins TRBV18 and TRBJ1-3; D ambiguous. This CDR3 is built from 13 residues. Germline CDR1 reads KGHSH; CDR2 reads LQKENI. The V end was cut by 5 bases, the J end by 4 bases, with 9 bases between. In nucleotides, the CDR3 is TGTGCCAGCTCAAGTGGTCTAGGAAACACCATATATTTT. Translating it yields CASSSGLGNTIYF.